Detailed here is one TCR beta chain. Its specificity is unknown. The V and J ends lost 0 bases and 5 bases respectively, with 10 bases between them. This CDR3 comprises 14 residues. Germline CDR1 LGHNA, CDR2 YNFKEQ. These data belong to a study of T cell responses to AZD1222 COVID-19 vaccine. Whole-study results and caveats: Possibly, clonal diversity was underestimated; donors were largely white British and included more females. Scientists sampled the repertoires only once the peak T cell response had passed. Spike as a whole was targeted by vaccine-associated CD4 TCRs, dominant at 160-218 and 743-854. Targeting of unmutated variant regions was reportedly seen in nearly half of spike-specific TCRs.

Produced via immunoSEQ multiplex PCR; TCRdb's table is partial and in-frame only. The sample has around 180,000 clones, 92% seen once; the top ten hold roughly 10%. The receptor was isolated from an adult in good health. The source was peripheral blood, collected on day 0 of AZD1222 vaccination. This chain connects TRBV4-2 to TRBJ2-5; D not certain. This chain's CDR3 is CASSQDRGPETQYF. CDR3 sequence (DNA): TGTGCCAGCAGCCAAGATCGCGGCCCGGAGACCCAGTACTTC.